This T cell receptor (beta chain) was profiled in a study of shared clonotypes between healthy human individuals (dated by TCRdb to 2020 to 2021). Describing the broader study: The cohort included three men and two women between 18 and 49 years of age. For each donor, CD4 naive and CD4 memory were each run on three plates, CD8 naive on two plates, and CD8 memory on one plate. To estimate repertoire size and how much clonotype sharing occurs between individuals, the study deeply sequenced the blood TCR repertoires of five healthy adults. Leukapheresis yielded between about 0.94 and 9 billion PBMCs per donor. Different laboratories and diverse techniques were used to prepare libraries and sequence TCR repertoires, to increase sequencing depth and limit assay-specific biases.

TCR CDR3 regions were amplified from genomic DNA by multiplex PCR using the deep immunoSEQ assay. Genomic DNA extracted from each cell subset was distributed evenly over all wells of several immunoSEQ 96-well plates, and each plate served as one replicate. Each replicate PCR for sorted subsets received approximately 220 ng genomic DNA, equal to roughly 30,000 T cell genomes. Purified libraries were quantified with a Qubit 3.0 fluorometer, sized on a Bioanalyzer 2100, and re-quantified with the KAPA Library Quantification kit. A separate single-read 150-cycle Illumina NextSeq 550 flow cell was used to sequence each immunoSEQ 96-well plate. The authors' analysis ran thus. Because only junctional sequences without quality scores were contained in the immunoSEQ output, filtering matching that applied to full-length reads could not be performed. Sequences were annotated with PyIR, a Python wrapper for IgBLAST v1.9, using IMGT germline references to assign V/J genes and CDR3. Any read was removed if the V/J assignment was weak (E-value above 1e-6), the CDR3 was missing, or the read contained stop codons, out-of-frame junctions, or ambiguous translated residues. V3J clonotypes were defined as sequences sharing an identical inferred V gene, J gene, and CDR3 amino acid sequence. Percentage overlap between repertoires was computed as shared unique clonotypes divided by the size of the smaller repertoire. Repertoire richness was assessed with RTK rarefaction, the Chao1 estimator, and Recon v2.1 estimates of unobserved clonotypes. Generation probabilities for all TCRbeta clonotypes obtained by the gDNA method from several donors were computed using OLGA. Imported from immuneACCESS, the table was reduced by TCRdb to in-frame sequences with V and J called. These copies leave out some clones; in studies compared against another copy, an unresolved V gene accounts for under half, and the cause of the remainder is not known. V and J calls and clone size are copied from that table; D and trimming were computed from the DNA. The sample data list approximately 1.4 million clones, and nearly 99% of these were observed just once. The top ten clonotypes cover roughly 0.42% of the sample.

The donors were healthy, HIV-negative adults with no recently reported acute infections or vaccinations. Every donor was a Caucasian adult living in Nashville, Tennessee, USA. CD4+ T cells were enriched by magnetic negative selection, after which naive cells were positively selected on CD45RA and the negative fraction was taken as the memory subset. Blood was obtained by leukapheresis, after which PBMCs were separated by Ficoll-Histopaque density gradient centrifugation and cryopreserved in liquid nitrogen vapor phase. Purity and quantity of every magnetically sorted T cell population were checked by analytical flow cytometry. From each sorted fraction, genomic DNA was isolated and quantified by UV absorbance on a Nanodrop 2000c. On this clone: Its antigen target is currently unknown. Base qualities are missing; no much larger clone stands one base away.

The CDR3 contains 19 residues, cysteine and phenylalanine counted. Only the CDR3 DNA is retained, 57 bases long and in frame from the first base. What the research found in general, with its limitations: About 4.5% of naive CD4, 3.5% of naive CD8, approximately 2.2% of memory CD4, and roughly 0.4% of memory CD8 clonotypes were shared across four donors. Naive subsets generally had larger estimated clonotype richness than memory subsets. Compared with non-shared clonotypes, the clonotypes found in all four sorted-subset donors had higher generation probabilities. Based on pairwise subsampling, the degree of clonotype sharing among donors was expected to be affected by sequencing depth. Only blood was sampled, and tissue TCR repertoires likely differ from those in blood. Even with the large sequencing depth, rarefaction of the sorted-subset datasets indicated that sequencing was incomplete. The genetic and exposure-history diversity represented was limited by the small number of donors.

The TCR originated in a man aged 30 to 45 in good health. The chain couples TRBV21-1 to TRBJ2-1; the table gives TRBD1 as D, unverified against the DNA. TRBV21-1 is a pseudogene locus. The sequencing sample was made of naive CD4+ T cells sorted from blood. What the cell subset or site label conveys for this sample: CD45RA+ positively selected. This receptor has the CDR3 CASSKASPRVGVEYNEQFF. The DNA is as follows: TGTGCCAGCAGCAAAGCAAGCCCCAGGGTAGGAGTGGAGTACAATGAGCAGTTCTTC.